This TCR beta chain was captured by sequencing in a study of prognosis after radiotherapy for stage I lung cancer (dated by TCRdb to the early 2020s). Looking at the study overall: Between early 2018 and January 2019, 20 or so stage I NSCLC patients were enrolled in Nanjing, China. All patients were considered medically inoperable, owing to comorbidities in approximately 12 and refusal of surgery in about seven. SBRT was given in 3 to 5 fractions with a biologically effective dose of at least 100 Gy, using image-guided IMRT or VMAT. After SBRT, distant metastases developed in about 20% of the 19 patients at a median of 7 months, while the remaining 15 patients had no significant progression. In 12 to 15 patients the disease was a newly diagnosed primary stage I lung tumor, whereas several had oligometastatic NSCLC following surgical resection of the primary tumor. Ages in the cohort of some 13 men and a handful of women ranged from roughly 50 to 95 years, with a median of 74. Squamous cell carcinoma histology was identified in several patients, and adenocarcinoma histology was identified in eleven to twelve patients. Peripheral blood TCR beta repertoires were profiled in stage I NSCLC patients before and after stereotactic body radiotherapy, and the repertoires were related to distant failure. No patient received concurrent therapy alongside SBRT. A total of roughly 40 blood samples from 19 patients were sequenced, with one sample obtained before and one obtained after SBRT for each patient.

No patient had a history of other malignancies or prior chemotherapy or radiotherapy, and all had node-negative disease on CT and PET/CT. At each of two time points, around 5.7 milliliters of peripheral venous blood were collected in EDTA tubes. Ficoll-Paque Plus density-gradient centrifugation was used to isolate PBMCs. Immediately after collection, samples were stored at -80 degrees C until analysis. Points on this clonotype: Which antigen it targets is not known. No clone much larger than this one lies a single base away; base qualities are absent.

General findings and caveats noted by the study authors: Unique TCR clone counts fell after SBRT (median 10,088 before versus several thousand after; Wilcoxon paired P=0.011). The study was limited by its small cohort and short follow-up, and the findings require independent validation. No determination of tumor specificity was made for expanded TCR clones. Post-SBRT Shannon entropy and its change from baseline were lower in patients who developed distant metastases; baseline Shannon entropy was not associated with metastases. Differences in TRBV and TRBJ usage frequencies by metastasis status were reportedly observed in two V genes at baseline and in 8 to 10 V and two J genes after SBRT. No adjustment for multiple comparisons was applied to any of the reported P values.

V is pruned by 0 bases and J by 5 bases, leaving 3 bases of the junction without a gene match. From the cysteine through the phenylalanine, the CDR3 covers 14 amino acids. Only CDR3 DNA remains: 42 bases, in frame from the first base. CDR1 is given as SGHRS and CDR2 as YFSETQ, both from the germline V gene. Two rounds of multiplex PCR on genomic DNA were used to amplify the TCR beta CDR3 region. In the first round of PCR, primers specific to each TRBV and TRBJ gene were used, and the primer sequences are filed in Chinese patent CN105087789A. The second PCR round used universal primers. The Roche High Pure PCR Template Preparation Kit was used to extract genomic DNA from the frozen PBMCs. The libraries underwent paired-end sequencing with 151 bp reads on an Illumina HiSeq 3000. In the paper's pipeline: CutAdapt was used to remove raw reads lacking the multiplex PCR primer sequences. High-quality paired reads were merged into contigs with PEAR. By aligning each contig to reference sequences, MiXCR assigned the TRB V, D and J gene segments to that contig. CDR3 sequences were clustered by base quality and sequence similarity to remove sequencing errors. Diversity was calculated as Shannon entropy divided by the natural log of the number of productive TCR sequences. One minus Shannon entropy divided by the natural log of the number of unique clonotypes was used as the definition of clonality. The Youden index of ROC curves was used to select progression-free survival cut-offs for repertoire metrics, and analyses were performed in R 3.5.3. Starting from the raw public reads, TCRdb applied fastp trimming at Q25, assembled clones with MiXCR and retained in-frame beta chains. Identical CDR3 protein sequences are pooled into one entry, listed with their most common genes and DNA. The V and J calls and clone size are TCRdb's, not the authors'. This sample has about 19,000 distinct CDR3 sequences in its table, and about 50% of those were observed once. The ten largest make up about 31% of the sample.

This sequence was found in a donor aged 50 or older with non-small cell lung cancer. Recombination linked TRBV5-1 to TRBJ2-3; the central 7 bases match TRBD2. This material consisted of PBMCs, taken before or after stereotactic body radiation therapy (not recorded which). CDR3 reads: CASSLGASGDTQYF. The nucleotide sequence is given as TGCGCCAGCAGCTTGGGTGCTAGCGGAGATACGCAGTATTTT.